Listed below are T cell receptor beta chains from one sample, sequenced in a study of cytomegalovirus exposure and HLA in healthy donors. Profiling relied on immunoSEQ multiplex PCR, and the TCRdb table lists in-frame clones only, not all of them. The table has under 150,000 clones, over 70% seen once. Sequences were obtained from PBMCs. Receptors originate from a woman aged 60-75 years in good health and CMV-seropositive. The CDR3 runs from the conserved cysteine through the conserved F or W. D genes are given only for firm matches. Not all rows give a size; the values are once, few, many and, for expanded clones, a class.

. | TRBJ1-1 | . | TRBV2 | CASRGQNTEAFF | TGTGCCAGCAGGGGACAGAACACTGAAGCTTTCTTT
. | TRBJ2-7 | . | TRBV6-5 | CASTYQGHASYEQYF | TGTGCCAGCACCTATCAGGGGCATGCCTCCTACGAGCAGTACTTC
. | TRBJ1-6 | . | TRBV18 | CASSPVGGYYTSSYNSPLHF | TGTGCCAGCTCACCCGTTGGGGGCTACTATACTAGCTCCTATAATTCACCCCTCCACTTT
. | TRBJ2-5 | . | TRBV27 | CASRAIRGSIAGQETQYF | TGTGCCAGCAGAGCGATCAGGGGTTCGATTGCAGGGCAAGAGACCCAGTACTTC
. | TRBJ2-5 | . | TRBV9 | CASSTRSSAETQYF | TGTGCCAGCAGCACCCGGTCAAGTGCAGAGACCCAGTACTTC
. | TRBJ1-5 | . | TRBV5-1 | CASSFGGGGNQPQHF | TGCGCCAGCAGCTTTGGGGGAGGTGGCAATCAGCCCCAGCATTTT
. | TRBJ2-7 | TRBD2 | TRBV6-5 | CASSYSVSGAYEQYF | TGTGCCAGCAGTTACTCGGTTAGCGGGGCCTACGAGCAGTACTTC
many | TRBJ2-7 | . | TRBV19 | CASSIQGSEQYF | TGTGCCAGTAGTATACAGGGCTCCGAGCAGTACTTC
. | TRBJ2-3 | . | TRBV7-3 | CASSFSGTDTQYF | TGTGCCAGCAGCTTCAGTGGCACAGATACGCAGTATTTT
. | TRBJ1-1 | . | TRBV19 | CASSIDFRVNTEAFF | TGTGCCAGTAGTATAGATTTCAGGGTGAACACTGAAGCTTTCTTT
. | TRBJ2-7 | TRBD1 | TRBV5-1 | CASSYLSGTGGGEQYF | TGCGCCAGCAGCTATCTCTCCGGGACAGGGGGCGGAGAGCAGTACTTC
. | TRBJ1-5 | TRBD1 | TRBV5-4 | CASSLGTGGNQPQHF | TGTGCCAGCAGCCTCGGGACAGGGGGCAATCAGCCCCAGCATTTT
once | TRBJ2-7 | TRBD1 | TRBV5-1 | CASSLTGTAYEQYF | TGCGCCAGCAGCTTAACCGGGACAGCCTACGAGCAGTACTTC
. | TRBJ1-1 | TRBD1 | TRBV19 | CASLDRDTEAFF | TGTGCCAGTCTGGACAGGGACACTGAAGCTTTCTTT
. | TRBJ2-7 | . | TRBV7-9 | CASSLGGNSYEQYF | TGTGCCAGCAGCTTAGGCGGGAACTCCTACGAGCAGTACTTC
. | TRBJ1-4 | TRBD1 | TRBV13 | CASSPRTGRVGEKLFF | TGTGCCAGCAGCCCCCGGACAGGGCGAGTGGGTGAAAAACTGTTTTTT
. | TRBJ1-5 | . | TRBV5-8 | CASSFPRFGPQHF | TGTGCCAGCAGCTTCCCGCGCTTCGGGCCCCAGCATTTT
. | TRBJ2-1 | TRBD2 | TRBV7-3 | CASSPSGGSYNEQFF | TGTGCCAGCAGTCCTAGCGGGGGCTCCTACAATGAGCAGTTCTTC